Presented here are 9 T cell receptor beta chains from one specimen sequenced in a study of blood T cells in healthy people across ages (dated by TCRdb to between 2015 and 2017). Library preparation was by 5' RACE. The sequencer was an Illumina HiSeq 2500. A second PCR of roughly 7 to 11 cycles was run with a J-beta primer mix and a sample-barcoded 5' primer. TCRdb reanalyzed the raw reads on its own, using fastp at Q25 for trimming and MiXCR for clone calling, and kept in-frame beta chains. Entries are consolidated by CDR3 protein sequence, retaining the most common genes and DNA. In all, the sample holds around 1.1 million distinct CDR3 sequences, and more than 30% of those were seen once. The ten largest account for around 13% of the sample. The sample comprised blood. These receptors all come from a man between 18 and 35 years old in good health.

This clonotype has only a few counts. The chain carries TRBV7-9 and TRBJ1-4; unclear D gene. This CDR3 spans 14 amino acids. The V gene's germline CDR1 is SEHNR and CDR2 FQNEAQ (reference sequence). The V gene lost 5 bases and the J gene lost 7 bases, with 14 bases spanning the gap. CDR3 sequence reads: CASSNWALSEKLFF. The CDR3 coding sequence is TGTGCCAGCAGCAACTGGGCCCTCTCTGAAAAACTGTTTTTT.

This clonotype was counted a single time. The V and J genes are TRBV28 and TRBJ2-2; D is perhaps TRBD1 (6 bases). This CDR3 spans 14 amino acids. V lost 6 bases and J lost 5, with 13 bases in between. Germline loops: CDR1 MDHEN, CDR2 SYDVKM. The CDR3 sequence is CASRTGQLTGELFF. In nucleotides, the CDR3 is TGTGCCAGCAGGACCGGACAGCTAACCGGGGAGCTGTTTTTT. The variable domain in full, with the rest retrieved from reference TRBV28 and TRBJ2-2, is DVKVTQSSRYLVKRTGEKVFLECVQDMDHENMFWYRQDPGLGLRLIYFSYDVKMKEKGDIPEGYSVSREKKERFSLILESASTNQTSMYLCASRTGQLTGELFFGEGSRLTVL.

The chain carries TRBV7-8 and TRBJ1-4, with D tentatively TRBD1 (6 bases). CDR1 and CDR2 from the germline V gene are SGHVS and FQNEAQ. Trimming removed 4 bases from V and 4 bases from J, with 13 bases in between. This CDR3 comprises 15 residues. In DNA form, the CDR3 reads TGTGCCAGCAGCTGGGTGACAGGACTTAATGAAAAACTGTTTTTT. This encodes CASSWVTGLNEKLFF.

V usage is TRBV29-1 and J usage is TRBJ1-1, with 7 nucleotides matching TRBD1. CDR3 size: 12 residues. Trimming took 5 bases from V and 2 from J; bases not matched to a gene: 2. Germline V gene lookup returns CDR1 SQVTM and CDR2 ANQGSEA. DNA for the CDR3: TGCAGCGTTACAGGGGATAACACTGAAGCTTTCTTT. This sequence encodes CSVTGDNTEAFF.

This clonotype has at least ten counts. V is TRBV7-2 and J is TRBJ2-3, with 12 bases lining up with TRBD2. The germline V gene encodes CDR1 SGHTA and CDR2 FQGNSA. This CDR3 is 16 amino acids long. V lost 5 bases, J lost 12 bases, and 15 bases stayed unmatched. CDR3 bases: TGTGCCAGCAGCCCATCCCTCTTGCTAGCGGGGGGGCCTCAGTATTTT. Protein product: CASSPSLLLAGGPQYF.

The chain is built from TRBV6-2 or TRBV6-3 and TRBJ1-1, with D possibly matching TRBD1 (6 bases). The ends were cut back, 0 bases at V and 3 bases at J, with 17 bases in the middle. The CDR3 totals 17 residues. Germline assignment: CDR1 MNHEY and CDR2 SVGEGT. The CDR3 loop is CASSYSRYGGGYTEAFF. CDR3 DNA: TGTGCCAGCAGTTACTCGAGGTACGGGGGCGGGTACACTGAAGCTTTCTTT.

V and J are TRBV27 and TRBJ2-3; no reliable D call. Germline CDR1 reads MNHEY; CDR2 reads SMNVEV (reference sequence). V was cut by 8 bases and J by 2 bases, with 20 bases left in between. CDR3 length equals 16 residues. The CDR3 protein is CASLNLGGRYTDTQYF. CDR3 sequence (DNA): TGTGCCAGCCTTAATCTGGGCGGTCGATACACAGATACGCAGTATTTT.

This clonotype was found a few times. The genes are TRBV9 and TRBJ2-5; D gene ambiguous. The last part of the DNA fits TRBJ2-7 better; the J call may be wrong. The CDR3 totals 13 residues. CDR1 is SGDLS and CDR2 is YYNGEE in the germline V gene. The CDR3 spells CASSSGPGYEQYF. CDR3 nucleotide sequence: TGTGCCAGCAGCTCAGGCCCCGGCTACGAGCAGTACTTC.

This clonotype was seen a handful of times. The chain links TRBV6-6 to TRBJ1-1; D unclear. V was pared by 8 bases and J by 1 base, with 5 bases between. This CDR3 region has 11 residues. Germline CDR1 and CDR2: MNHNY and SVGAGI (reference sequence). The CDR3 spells CASLANTEAFF. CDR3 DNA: TGTGCCAGCTTGGCGAACACTGAAGCTTTCTTT.